These 7 T cell receptor beta chains came from one sample sequenced in a study of blood T cell repertoires in COVID-19. Produced via immunoSEQ multiplex PCR; TCRdb's table is partial and in-frame only. The table shows about 190,000 clones, with roughly 87% occurring only once. The sample taken for sequencing was peripheral blood. These receptors were taken from a woman aged 40-49 years with acute or convalescent COVID-19.

Only one count was recorded for this clone. The chain carries TRBV2 and TRBJ2-6; D possibly corresponds to TRBD1 (5 bases). Germline V gene lookup returns CDR1 SNHLY and CDR2 FYNNEI. This CDR3 is 24 amino acids long. V lost 4 bases and J lost 0, with 34 bases in between. The CDR3 here is CASSAKRGLQWGANISSGANVLTF. The CDR3 coding sequence is TGTGCCAGCAGTGCAAAGCGAGGTTTGCAATGGGGCGCCAATATTAGCTCTGGGGCCAACGTCCTGACTTTC. The variable domain in full, completed from reference TRBV2 and TRBJ2-6, reads EPEVTQTPSHQVTQMGQEVILRCVPISNHLYFYWYRQILGQKVEFLVSFYNNEISEKSEIFDDQFSVERPDGSNFTLKIRSTKLEDSAMYFCASSAKRGLQWGANISSGANVLTFGAGSRLTVL.

The chain couples TRBV18 to TRBJ1-5; D possibly corresponds to TRBD1 (6 bases). The CDR3 is made up of 16 amino acids. The ends were cut back, 3 bases at V and 6 bases at J, with 18 bases in the middle. Looked up from germline, CDR1 is KGHSH and CDR2 is LQKENI. The CDR3 sequence: CASSPRGGGPVQPQHF. The CDR3 DNA is TGTGCCAGCTCACCCCGGGGGGGCGGCCCAGTTCAGCCCCAGCATTTT.

CDR3 DNA: TGCGCCAGCAGCTTGTTGGGGGGGCTGCCCGGCGAGCAGTACTTC. The encoded protein is CASSLLGGLPGEQYF. This chain links TRBV5-1 with TRBJ2-7; a possible D gene is TRBD2 (7 bases). This CDR3 region has 15 residues. CDR1 is SGHRS, CDR2 YFSETQ, per germline. V was trimmed by 1 base and J by 6 bases, leaving 17 bases between them.

This clone has more than one count but fewer than ten. CDR3 nucleotide sequence: TGCGCCAGCAGCCGCCAGGGGGAGACCCAGTACTTC. It specifies CASSRQGETQYF. The chain couples TRBV5-1 to TRBJ2-5, with D maybe TRBD1 (6 bases). The CDR3 spans 12 residues. Trimming removed 4 bases at V and 5 bases at J, with 9 bases between. Per germline, CDR1 SGHRS and CDR2 YFSETQ.

This chain uses TRBV5-1 with TRBJ1-1, with TRBD1 as a possible D gene (6 bases). Trimming took 6 bases from V and 0 from J, leaving 9 bases between them. CDR3 length equals 13 residues. Germline CDR1 SGHRS, CDR2 YFSETQ. In nucleotides, the CDR3 is TGCGCCAGCAATAGGGACATGAACACTGAAGCTTTCTTT. Translation: CASNRDMNTEAFF.

The chain recombines TRBV11-2 with TRBJ2-7, with TRBD1 matching 12 bases. This CDR3 region has 17 residues. Germline V gene data show CDR1 as SGHAT and CDR2 as FQNNGV. V was clipped by 4 bases and J by 7 bases; unmatched bases: 14. DNA for the CDR3: TGTGCCAGCAGCTCGCTCCCCGGGGGACAGGGGGCAGGGGAGCAGTACTTC. Translating it yields CASSSLPGGQGAGEQYF. The full variable domain, with the rest looked up from reference TRBV11-2 and TRBJ2-7, is EAGVAQSPRYKIIEKRQSVAFWCNPISGHATLYWYQQILGQGPKLLIQFQNNGVVDDSQLPKDRFSAERLKGVDSTLKIQPAKLEDSAVYLCASSSLPGGQGAGEQYFGPGTRLTVT.

The gene calls are TRBV7-8 and TRBJ2-7; TRBD1 matches 8 bases. CDR1 is SGHVS, CDR2 FQNEAQ, per germline. The length of the CDR3 is 15 residues. Trimming at V came to 0 bases and at J to 2 bases, leaving 3 bases not matched to a gene. The CDR3 reads CASSLAGTGPYEQYF. The CDR3, as DNA: TGTGCCAGCAGCTTAGCTGGGACAGGTCCCTACGAGCAGTACTTC.